This T cell receptor beta chain was recorded in a study of identifying expanded T cells in peripheral blood. Study outcomes and limitations: Clone count variance between roughly 2-week samples rose with total template count.

Germline V CDR1 and CDR2: LNHNV, YYDKDF (reference sequence). The CDR3 sequence is 16 residues long. Trimming shortened V by 0 bases and J by 6 bases, and 12 bases separated the two germline ends. Generated by immunoSEQ multiplex PCR, the TCRdb table keeps only in-frame clones and is missing some. The sample comprises 90,000 to 100,000 clones, about nine tenths of which are singletons, and about 3.9% rests with the top ten. With regard to this clone: The antigen is unknown.

Sequences were obtained from blood. V gene TRBV15 combines with J gene TRBJ1-6; D call uncertain. This sequence originates from a person aged 18 to 75 in good health. CDR3 DNA: TGTGCCACCAGCAGAGATCCCCTCGCGGGTAATTCACCCCTCCACTTT. This sequence encodes CATSRDPLAGNSPLHF.